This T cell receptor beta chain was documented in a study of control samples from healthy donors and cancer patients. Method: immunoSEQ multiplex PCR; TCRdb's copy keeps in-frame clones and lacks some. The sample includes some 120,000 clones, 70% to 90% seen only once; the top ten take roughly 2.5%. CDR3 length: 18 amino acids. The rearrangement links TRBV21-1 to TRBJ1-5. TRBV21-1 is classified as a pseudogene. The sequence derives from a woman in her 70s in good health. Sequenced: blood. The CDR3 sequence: CASSNRPGGGADIQPQHF. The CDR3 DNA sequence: TGTGCCAGCAGCAACCGCCCTGGGGGGGGCGCGGATATTCAGCCCCAGCATTTT.